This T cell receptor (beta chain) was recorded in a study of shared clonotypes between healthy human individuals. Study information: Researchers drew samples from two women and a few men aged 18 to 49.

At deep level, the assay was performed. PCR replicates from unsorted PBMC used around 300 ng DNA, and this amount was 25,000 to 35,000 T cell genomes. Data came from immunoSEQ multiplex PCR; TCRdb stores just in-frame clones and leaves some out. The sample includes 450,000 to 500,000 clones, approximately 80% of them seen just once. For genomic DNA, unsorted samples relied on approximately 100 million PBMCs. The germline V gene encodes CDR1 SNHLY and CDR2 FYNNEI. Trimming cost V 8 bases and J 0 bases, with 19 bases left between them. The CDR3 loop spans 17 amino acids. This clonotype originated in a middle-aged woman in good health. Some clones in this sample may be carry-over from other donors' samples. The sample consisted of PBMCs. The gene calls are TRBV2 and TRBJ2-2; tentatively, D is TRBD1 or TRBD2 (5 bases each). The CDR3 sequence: CASGPGPTFANTGELFF. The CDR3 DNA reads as TGTGCCAGCGGGCCGGGACCGACGTTCGCGAACACCGGGGAGCTGTTTTTT.